The present TCR beta chain was sequenced within a study of T-cell memory formation after mild COVID-19. CDR3 size: 15 residues. Germline CDR1 and CDR2: SGHAT and FQNNGV. Trimming took 3 bases from V and 0 from J, leaving 12 bases between them. After 5'RACE with constant-segment primers, TCR alpha and TCR beta cDNA libraries carrying sample barcodes and UMIs were obtained. TCRdb used MiXCR to reprocess the 5' RACE reads, holding one entry per CDR3 protein. The sample has about 240,000 distinct CDR3 sequences; approximately 9% are singletons. For this clonotype: Its antigen remains unknown.

Regarding the study as a whole: Day 15 to 85 contracting clones showed balanced CD4/CD8; later expanders leaned CD4+.

The receptor's source is a man in his late teens or twenties who had mild COVID-19 (a few samples of this study predate the infection). Cell type and time point are not known. The specimen was PBMCs or a T cell subset sorted from them (not recorded which). V gene TRBV11-2 combines with J gene TRBJ2-7; D not resolved. CDR3 region: CASSLSHPSSYEQYF. For the CDR3, the DNA is TGTGCCAGCAGCTTGTCCCACCCGAGCTCCTACGAGCAGTACTTC.